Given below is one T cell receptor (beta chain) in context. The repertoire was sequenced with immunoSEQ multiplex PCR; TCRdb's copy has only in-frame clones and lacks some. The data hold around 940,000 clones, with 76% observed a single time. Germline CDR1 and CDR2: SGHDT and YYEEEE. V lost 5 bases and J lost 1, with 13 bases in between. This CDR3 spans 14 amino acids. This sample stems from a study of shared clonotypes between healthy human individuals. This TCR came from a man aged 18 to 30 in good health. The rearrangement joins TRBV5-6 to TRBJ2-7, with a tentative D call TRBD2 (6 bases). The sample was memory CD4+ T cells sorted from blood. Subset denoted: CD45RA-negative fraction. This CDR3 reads CASRERTKSYEQYF. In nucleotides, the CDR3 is TGTGCCAGCAGGGAAAGGACTAAATCCTACGAGCAGTACTTC.